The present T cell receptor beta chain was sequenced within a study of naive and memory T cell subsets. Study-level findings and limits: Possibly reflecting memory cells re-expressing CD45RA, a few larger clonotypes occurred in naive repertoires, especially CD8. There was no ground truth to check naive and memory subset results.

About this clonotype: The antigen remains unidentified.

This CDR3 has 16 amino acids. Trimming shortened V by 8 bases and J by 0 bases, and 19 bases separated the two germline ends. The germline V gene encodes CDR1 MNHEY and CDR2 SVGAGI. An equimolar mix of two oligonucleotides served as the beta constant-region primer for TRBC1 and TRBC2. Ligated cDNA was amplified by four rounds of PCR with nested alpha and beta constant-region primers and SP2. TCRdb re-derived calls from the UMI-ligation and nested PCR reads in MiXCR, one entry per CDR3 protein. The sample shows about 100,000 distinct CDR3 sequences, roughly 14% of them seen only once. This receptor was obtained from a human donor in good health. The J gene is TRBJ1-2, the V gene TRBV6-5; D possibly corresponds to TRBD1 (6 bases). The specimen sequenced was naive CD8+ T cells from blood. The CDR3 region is CASWGLGTEANYGYTF. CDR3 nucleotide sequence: TGTGCCAGCTGGGGGCTCGGAACCGAGGCTAACTATGGCTACACCTTC.